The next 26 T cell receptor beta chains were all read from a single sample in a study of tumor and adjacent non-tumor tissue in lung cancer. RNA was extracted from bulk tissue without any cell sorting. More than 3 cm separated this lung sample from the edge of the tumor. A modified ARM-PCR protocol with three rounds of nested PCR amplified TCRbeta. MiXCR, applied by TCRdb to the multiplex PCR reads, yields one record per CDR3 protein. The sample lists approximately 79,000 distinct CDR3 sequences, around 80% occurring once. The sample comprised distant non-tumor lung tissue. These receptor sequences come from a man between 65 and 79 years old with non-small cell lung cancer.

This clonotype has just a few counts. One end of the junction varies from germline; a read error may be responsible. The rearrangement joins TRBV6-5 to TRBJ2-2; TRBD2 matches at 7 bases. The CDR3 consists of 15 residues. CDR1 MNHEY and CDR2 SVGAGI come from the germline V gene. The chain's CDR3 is CTSSYGGTHTGELFF. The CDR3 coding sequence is TGTACCAGCAGTTACGGGGGGACCCACACCGGGGAGCTGTTTTTC.

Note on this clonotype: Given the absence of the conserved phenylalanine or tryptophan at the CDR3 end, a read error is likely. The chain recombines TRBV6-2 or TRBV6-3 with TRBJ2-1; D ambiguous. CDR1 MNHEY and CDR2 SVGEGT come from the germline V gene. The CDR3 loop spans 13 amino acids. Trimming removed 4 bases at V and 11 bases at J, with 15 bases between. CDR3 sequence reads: CASSWRPENQQFL. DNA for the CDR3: TGTGCCAGCAGTTGGCGGCCAGAGAATCAGCAGTTCCTC.

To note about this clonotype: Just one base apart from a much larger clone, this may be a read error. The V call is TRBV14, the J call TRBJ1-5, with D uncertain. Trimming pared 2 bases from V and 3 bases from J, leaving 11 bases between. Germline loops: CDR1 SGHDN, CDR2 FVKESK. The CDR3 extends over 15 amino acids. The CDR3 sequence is CASSQTGGNNQPQHF. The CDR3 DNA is TGTGCCAGCAGCCAAACGGGCGGGAACAATCAGCCCCAGCATTTT.

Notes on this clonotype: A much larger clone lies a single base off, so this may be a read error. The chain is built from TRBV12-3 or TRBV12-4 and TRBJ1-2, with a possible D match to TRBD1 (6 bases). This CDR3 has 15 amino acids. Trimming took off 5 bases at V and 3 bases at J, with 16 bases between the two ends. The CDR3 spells CASSLRGGVHYGYTF. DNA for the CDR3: TGTGCCAGCAGTCTCCGGGGGGGCGTGCACTATGGCTACACCTTC.

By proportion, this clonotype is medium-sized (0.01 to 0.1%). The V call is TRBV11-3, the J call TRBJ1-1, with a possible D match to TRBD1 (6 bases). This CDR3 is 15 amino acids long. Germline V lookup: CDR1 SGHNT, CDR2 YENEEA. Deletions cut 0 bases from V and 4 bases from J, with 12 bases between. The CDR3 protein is CASSLDSMTGTEAFF. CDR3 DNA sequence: TGTGCCAGCAGCTTAGATTCGATGACAGGCACTGAAGCTTTCTTT.

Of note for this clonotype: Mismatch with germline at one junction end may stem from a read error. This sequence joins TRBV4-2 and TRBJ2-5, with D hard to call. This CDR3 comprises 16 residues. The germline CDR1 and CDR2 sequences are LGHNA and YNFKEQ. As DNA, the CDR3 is TGTGCCAGTAGCCGCCGAGGTATCCGTAATGAGGAGACCCAGTACTTC. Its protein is CASSRRGIRNEETQYF.

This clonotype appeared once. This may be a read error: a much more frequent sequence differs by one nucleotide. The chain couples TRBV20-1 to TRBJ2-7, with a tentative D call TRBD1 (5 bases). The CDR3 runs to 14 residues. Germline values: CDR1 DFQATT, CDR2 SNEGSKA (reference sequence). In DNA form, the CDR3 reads TGCAGTGCTAGAGTAGATGGCAGGGTCTACGAGCCGTACTTC. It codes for CSARVDGRVYEPYF.

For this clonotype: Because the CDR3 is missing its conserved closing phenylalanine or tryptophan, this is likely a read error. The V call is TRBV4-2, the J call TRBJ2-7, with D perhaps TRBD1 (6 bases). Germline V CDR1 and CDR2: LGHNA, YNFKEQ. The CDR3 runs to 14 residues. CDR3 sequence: CASSQDTGIDEQYS. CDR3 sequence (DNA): TGTGCCAGCAGTCAAGATACAGGGATCGACGAGCAGTACTCC.

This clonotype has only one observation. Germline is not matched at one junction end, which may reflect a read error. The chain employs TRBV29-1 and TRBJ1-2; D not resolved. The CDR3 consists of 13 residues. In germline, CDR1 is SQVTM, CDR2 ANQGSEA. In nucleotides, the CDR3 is TGCAGCGTTCAGCAGACGGGAGCCTATGGCTACATCTTC. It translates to CSVQQTGAYGYIF.

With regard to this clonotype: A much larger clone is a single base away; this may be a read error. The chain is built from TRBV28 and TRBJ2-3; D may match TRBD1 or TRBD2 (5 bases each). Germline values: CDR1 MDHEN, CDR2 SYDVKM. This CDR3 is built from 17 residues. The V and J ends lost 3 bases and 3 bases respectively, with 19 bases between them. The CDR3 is CASSFTNQGRETDTQYF. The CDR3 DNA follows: TGTGCCAGCAGTTTCACGAACCAAGGCAGGGAGACAGATACGCAGTATTTT.

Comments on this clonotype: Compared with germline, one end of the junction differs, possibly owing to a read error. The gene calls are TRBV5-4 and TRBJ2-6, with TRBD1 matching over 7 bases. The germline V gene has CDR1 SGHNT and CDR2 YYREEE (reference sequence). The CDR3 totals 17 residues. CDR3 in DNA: TGTGCCAGCAGTTTTCAGGGGGAGCACTCTGGGGTCAACGTCCTGACTTTC. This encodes CASSFQGEHSGVNVLTF.

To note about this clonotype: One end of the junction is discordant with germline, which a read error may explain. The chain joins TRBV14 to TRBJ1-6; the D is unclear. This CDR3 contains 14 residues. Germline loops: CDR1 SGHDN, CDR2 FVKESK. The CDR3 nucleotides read TGTGCCTGCAGCCTGGAGGGATGGCACTCACTCCTCCACTTT. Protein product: CACSLEGWHSLLHF.

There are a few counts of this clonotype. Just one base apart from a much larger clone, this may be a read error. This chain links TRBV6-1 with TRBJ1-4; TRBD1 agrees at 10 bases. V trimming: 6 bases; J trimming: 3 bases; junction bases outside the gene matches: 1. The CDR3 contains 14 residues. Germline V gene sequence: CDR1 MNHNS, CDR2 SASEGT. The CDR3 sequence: CASRDRGANEKLFF. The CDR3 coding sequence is TGTGCCAGCAGGGACAGGGGGGCTAATGAAAAACTGTTTTTT.

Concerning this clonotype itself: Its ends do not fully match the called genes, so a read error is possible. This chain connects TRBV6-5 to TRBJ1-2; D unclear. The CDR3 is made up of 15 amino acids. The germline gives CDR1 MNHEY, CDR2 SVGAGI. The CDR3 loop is CASSATAMGAHGYIF. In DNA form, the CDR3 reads TGTGCCAGCAGTGCTACAGCGATGGGCGCTCATGGCTACATCTTC.

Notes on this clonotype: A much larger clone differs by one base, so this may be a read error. This chain's CDR3 is CASSLSRFNEKLLF. In nucleotides, the CDR3 is TGTGCCAGCAGTTTATCCAGGTTTAATGAAAAACTGTTGTTT. The V and J genes are TRBV28 and TRBJ1-4; D is unresolved. Germline V gene sequence: CDR1 MDHEN, CDR2 SYDVKM. The CDR3 is 14 amino acids.

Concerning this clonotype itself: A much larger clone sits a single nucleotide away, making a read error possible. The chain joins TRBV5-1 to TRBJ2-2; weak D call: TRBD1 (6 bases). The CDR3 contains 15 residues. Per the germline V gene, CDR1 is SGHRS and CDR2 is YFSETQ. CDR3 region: CASSLQGSNIGELFF. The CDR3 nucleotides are TGCGCCAGCAGCTTACAGGGCTCTAACATCGGGGAGCTGTTTTTT. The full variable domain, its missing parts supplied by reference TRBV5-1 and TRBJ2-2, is KAGVTQTPRYLIKTRGQQVTLSCSPISGHRSVSWYQQTPGQGLQFLFEYFSETQRNKGNFPGRFSGRQFSNSRSEMNVSTLELGDSALYLCASSLQGSNIGELFFGEGSRLTVL.

CDR3 sequence (DNA): TGTGCCAGTACTTACTCGATGGGGGACAATAGCAATCAGCCCCAGCATTTT. The encoded protein is CASTYSMGDNSNQPQHF. This rearrangement joins TRBV6-6 to TRBJ1-5, with a weak D call TRBD1 (6 bases). Germline assignment: CDR1 MNHNY and CDR2 SVGAGI (reference sequence). The ends were cut back, 9 bases at V and 0 bases at J, with 21 bases in the middle. The CDR3 sequence is 17 residues long.

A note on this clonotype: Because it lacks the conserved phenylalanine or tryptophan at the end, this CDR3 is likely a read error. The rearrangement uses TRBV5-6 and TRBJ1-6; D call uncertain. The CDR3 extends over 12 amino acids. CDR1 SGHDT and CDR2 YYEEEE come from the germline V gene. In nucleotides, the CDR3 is TGTGCCGGCAGCCGCTCTGGATCACCCCTCCACTAT. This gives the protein CAGSRSGSPLHY.

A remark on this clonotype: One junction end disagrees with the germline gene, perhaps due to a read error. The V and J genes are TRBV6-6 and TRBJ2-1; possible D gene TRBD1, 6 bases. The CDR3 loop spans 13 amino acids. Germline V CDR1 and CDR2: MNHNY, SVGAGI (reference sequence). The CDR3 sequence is CASSTQGSGEQFF. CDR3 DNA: TGTGCAAGCAGTACACAGGGCTCGGGTGAGCAGTTCTTC.

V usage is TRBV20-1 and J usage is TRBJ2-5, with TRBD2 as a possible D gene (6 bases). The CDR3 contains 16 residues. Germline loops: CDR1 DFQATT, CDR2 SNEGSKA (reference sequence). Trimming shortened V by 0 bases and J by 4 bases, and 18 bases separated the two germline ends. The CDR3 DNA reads TGCAGTGCTAGAGATAGTTTGACTAGATGGGGAGAGACCCAGTACTTC. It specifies CSARDSLTRWGETQYF.

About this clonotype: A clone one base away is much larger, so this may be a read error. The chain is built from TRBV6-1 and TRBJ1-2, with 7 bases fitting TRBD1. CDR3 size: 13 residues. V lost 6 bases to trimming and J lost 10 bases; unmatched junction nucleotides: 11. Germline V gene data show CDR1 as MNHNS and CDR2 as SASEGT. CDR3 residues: CASSPIQGQVYTF. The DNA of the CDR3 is TGTGCCAGCAGCCCAATACAGGGGCAAGTCTACACCTTC.

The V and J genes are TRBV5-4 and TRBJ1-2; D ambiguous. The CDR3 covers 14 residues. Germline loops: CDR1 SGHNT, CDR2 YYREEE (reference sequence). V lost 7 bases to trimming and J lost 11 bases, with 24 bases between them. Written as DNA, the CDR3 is TGTGCCAGCTGCGGAGAAAACAAGGGTGAAGGATACACCTTC. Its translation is CASCGENKGEGYTF.

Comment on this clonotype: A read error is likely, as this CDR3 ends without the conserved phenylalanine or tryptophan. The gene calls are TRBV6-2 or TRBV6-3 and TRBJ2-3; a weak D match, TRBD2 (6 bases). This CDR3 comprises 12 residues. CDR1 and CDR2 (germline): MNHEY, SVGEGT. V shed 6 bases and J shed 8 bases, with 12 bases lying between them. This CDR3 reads CASSNSGVTQYV. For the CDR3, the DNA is TGTGCCAGCAGCAATTCGGGGGTTACGCAGTATGTT.

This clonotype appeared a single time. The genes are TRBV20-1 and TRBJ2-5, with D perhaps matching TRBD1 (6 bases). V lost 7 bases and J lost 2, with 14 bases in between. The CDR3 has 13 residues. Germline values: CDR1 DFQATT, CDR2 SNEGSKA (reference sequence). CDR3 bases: TGCAGTGGCCCCCGGGACATACAAGAGACCCAGTACTTC. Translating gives CSGPRDIQETQYF.

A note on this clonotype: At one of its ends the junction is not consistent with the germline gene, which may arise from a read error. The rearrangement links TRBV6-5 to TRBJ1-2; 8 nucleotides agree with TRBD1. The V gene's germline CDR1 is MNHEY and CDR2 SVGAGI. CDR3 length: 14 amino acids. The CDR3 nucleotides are TGTACCAGCGCGAAGACAGGGGAGCGCTATGGCTACACCTTC. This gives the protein CTSAKTGERYGYTF.

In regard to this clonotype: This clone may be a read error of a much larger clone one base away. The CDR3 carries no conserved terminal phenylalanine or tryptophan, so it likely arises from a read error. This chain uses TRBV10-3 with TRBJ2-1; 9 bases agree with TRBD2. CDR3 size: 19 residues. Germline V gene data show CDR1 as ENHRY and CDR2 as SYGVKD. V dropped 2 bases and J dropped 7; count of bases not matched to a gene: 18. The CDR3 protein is CAISELKGSGRTSGNEQFI. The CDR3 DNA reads TGTGCCATCAGTGAGCTCAAAGGAAGCGGGAGGACCTCGGGGAATGAGCAGTTCATC.